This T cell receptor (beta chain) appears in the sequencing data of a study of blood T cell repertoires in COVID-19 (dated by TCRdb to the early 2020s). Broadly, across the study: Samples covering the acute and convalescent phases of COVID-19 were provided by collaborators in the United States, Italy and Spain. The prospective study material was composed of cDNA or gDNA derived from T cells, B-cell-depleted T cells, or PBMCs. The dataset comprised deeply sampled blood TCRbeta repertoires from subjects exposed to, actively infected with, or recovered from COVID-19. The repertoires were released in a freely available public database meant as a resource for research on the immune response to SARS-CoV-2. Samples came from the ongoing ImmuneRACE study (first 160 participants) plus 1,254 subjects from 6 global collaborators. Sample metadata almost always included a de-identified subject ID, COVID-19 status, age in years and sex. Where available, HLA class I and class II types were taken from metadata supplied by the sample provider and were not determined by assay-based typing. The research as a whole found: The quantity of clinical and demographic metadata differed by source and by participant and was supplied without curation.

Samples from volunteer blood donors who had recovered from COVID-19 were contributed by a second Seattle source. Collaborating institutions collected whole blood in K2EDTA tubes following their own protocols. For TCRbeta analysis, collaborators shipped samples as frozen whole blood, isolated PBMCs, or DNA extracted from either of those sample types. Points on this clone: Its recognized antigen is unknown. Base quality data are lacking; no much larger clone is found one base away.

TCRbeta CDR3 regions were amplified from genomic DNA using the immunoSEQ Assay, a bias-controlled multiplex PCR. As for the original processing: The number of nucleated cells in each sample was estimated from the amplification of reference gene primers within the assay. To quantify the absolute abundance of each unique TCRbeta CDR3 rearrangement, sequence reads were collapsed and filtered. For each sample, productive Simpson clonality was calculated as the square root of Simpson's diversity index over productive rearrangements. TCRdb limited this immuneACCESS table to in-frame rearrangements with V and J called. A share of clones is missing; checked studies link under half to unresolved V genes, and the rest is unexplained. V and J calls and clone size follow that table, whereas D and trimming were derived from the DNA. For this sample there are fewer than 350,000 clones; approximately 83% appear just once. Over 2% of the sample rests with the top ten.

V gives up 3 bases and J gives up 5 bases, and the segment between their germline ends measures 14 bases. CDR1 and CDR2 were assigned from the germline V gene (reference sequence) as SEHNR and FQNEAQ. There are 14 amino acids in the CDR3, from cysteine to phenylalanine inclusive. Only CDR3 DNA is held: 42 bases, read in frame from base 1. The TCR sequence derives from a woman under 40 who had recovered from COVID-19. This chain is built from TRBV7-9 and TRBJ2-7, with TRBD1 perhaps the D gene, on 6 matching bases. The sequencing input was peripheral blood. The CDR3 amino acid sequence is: CASSFSGAGDEQYF. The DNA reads TGTGCCAGCAGCTTTTCAGGGGCTGGAGACGAGCAGTACTTC.